This T cell receptor beta chain was captured by sequencing in a study of graft-versus-host responses after intestinal transplantation. The CDR3 sequence is 16 residues long. In germline, CDR1 is SEHNR, CDR2 FQNEAQ (reference sequence). V was shortened by 3 bases and J by 4 bases, with 18 bases between the two germline ends. About this clone itself: Its antigen remains unknown.

Clones were sequenced by immunoSEQ multiplex PCR, and TCRdb holds only the in-frame ones, with some missing. Among around 90,000 clones, just under 95% were seen once, and the ten largest hold about 0.07%. The material was unstimulated CD8+ T cells sorted from spleen or lymph node cells, obtained before transplant. The receptor's source is a human donor who was the organ donor for an intestinal transplant. The chain recombines TRBV7-9 with TRBJ1-2; a weak D match, TRBD1 (5 bases). CDR3 amino acids: CASSFPREGTPYGYTF. CDR3 DNA: TGTGCCAGCAGCTTCCCTCGGGAGGGGACCCCCTATGGCTACACCTTC.